The TCR beta chain described here comes from a study of cytomegalovirus exposure and HLA in healthy donors. Vbeta (60) and Jbeta (13) primers were used in the PCR. Only in-frame clones appear in the TCRdb table, and some are missing; sequencing was by immunoSEQ multiplex PCR. Here the sample spans some 52,000 clones, approximately 70% being singletons. V shed 4 bases and J 9 bases; nucleotides not matched to a gene: 2. CDR1 SGHVS and CDR2 FNYEAQ come from the germline V gene. The CDR3 runs 13 residues. Findings and limits, study-wide: Cytomegalovirus status, reportedly, was diagnosed with high specificity and sensitivity by the classifier. Researchers counted approximately 160 TCR beta chains as cytomegalovirus-associated. Earlier findings revealed that most TCR beta V segments proved productive either about 87% or about 30% of the time. In presence/absence analyses, roughly uniform sequencing depth across donors was assumed.

This clone was seen only a few times. What it recognizes is unknown. The V gene is TRBV7-6, the J gene TRBJ1-6; 8 nucleotides align to TRBD1. The sequence derives from a man aged 18 to 29 in good health and CMV-seronegative. Sequencing used PBMCs. CDR3: CASSSGQGSPLHF. The CDR3, as DNA: TGTGCCAGCAGCTCAGGACAGGGTTCACCCCTCCACTTT.